This entry is about one TCR beta chain. These data belong to a study of T-cell reconstitution after alpha-beta-depleted transplantation in children. Preparing the TCRbeta library involved the use of unique molecular identifiers. From the PCR reads, TCRdb called clonotypes with MiXCR, one entry per CDR3 protein. The table includes about 270,000 distinct CDR3 sequences, approximately 9.8% detected once. The CDR3 is 12 residues long. Germline CDR1 is LNHDA and CDR2 is SQIVND (reference sequence). With 4 bases removed from V and 7 bases from J, the gap between germline ends came to 11 bases. The material was PBMCs from the stem cell graft donor, obtained from the stem cell graft. This receptor was identified in a human donor who donated a stem cell graft to a child with SCID. This chain uses TRBV19 with TRBJ2-7; D is ambiguous. CDR3 in amino acids: CASSTQDREQYF. As DNA, the CDR3 is TGTGCCAGTAGTACTCAGGACCGGGAGCAGTACTTC.